A selection of T cell receptor beta chains follows, all from one sample in a study of blood T cells in healthy people across ages. TCRdb ran MiXCR on the 5' RACE reads and lists one entry per CDR3 protein. The sample carries around 500,000 distinct CDR3 sequences, 45% to 55% recorded once. Source material: blood. The source of these receptors is a man at least 80 years old in good health. Each CDR3 is given with its conserved first and last residue. A D gene is named only where the DNA matches it firmly. Size is omitted from some rows. Given values are once, few, many or a class for expanded clones.

>few|TRBV7-9|TRBD1|TRBJ1-2|16
CASSFGRDRDLYGYTF
TGTGCCAGCAGCTTTGGACGGGACAGAGACCTCTATGGCTACACCTTC
>few|TRBV20-1|NA|TRBJ2-1|12
CSATPGINEQFF
TGCAGTGCCACGCCCGGAATAAATGAGCAGTTCTTC
>few|TRBV2|NA|TRBJ1-2|11
CASQASYGYTF
TGTGCCAGCCAGGCGTCCTATGGCTACACCTTC
>NA|TRBV15|NA|TRBJ2-1|14
CATSSGLDGIRQFF
TGTGCCACCAGCAGCGGGTTGGACGGGATAAGGCAGTTCTTC
>NA|TRBV6-2/TRBV6-3|NA|TRBJ2-5|12
CASRRLVNEQYF
TGTGCCAGCAGGCGACTAGTAAATGAGCAGTACTTC
>NA|TRBV29-1|NA|TRBJ1-1|12
CSVDSGRTEAFF
TGCAGCGTTGATTCGGGGCGCACTGAAGCTTTCTTT
>many|TRBV29-1|NA|TRBJ2-6|13
CSVLISGANVLTF
TGCAGCGTACTGATCTCTGGGGCCAACGTCCTGACTTTC
>many|TRBV6-5|NA|TRBJ2-1|14
CASSYSAHYNEQFF
TGTGCCAGCAGTTACTCGGCGCATTACAATGAGCAGTTCTTC
>few|TRBV4-3|NA|TRBJ1-1|15
CASSQVAGTNTEAFF
TGCGCCAGCAGCCAAGTGGCAGGCACGAACACTGAAGCTTTCTTT
>NA|TRBV18|NA|TRBJ2-5|15
CASSPLGVGLETQYF
TGTGCCAGCTCACCGCTAGGGGTGGGTTTGGAGACCCAGTACTTC
>NA|TRBV5-1|NA|TRBJ1-1|14
CASSGRGQNTEAFF
TGCGCCAGCAGCGGAAGGGGACAGAACACTGAAGCTTTCTTT
>NA|TRBV10-3|TRBD1|TRBJ1-2|19
CAISDLLGRQGEKSYGYTF
TGTGCCATCAGTGACCTACTGGGGAGACAGGGTGAAAAGAGCTATGGCTACACCTTC
>NA|TRBV2|NA|TRBJ2-5|15
CASYGALRRQETQYF
TGTGCCAGCTACGGGGCTTTACGGCGCCAAGAGACCCAGTACTTC
>NA|TRBV7-2|TRBD1|TRBJ1-2|13
CASSTDRDASYTF
TGTGCCAGCAGTACGGACAGGGACGCGAGCTACACCTTC
>NA|TRBV15|NA|TRBJ2-1|13
CATSRAGLNEQFF
TGTGCCACCAGCAGAGCGGGACTCAATGAGCAGTTCTTC
>few|TRBV3-1|NA|TRBJ2-5|12
CASSPTGETQYF
TGTGCCAGCAGCCCCACTGGAGAGACCCAGTACTTC
>NA|TRBV14|TRBD2|TRBJ2-5|16
CASSQLGLAKGDEQYF
TGTGCCAGCAGCCAACTCGGACTAGCAAAAGGCGATGAACAGTACTTC
>NA|TRBV20-1|NA|TRBJ1-5|14
CSASRGPNNQPQHF
TGCAGTGCTAGTAGAGGGCCTAACAATCAGCCCCAGCATTTT
>NA|TRBV12-3/TRBV12-4|TRBD2|TRBJ2-5|18
CASSRSGGASGGQETQYF
TGTGCCAGCAGTCGCAGCGGGGGTGCATCCGGGGGACAAGAGACCCAGTACTTC
>NA|TRBV6-6|NA|TRBJ1-1|14
CASRRRQGNTEAFF
TGTGCCAGCAGGAGGAGGCAGGGGAACACTGAAGCTTTCTTT
>few|TRBV24-1|NA|TRBJ2-3|13
CATSATSTDTQYF
TGTGCCACCAGTGCGACCAGCACAGATACGCAGTATTTT
>NA|TRBV11-2|NA|TRBJ2-3|13
CASSPSRLDTQYF
TGTGCCAGCAGCCCTAGCAGACTAGATACGCAGTATTTT
>NA|TRBV20-1|TRBD1|TRBJ1-2|13
CSAWTQGAYGYTF
TGCAGTGCTTGGACACAGGGGGCTTATGGCTACACCTTC
>few|TRBV5-1|TRBD2|TRBJ2-5|16
CASSSGLAGGLETQYF
TGCGCCAGCAGCTCGGGACTAGCGGGAGGGCTAGAGACCCAGTACTTC
>NA|TRBV9|NA|TRBJ2-5|14
CASSSRAQGETQYF
TGTGCCAGCAGCTCGCGGGCCCAAGGAGAGACCCAGTACTTC
>few|TRBV11-3|NA|TRBJ1-1|12
CASSFRETEAFF
TGTGCCAGCAGCTTTAGGGAAACTGAAGCTTTCTTT
>NA|TRBV5-1|NA|TRBJ2-7|15
CASSLALTPQAEQYF
TGCGCCAGCAGCTTGGCCCTTACCCCCCAGGCCGAGCAGTACTTC
>NA|TRBV28|NA|TRBJ1-2|13
CASSYTDFYGYTF
TGTGCCAGCAGTTACACAGACTTCTATGGCTACACCTTC
>many|TRBV6-6|NA|TRBJ2-7|13
CASSYDGQNEQYF
TGTGCCAGCAGTTACGATGGGCAAAACGAGCAGTACTTC
>NA|TRBV6-6|NA|TRBJ2-7|15
CASTLQGGSSYEQYF
TGTGCCAGCACCTTACAGGGAGGGAGTTCCTACGAGCAGTACTTC
>NA|TRBV27|NA|TRBJ1-2|12
CASGPPLYGYTF
TGTGCCAGCGGACCTCCGCTATATGGCTACACCTTC
>NA|TRBV28|NA|TRBJ2-7|14
CASSLPGSRYEQYF
TGTGCCAGCAGTCTCCCCGGATCTCGGTACGAGCAGTACTTC
>few|TRBV9|NA|TRBJ2-3|13
CASSVSGTDTQYF
TGTGCCAGCAGCGTATCCGGGACAGATACGCAGTATTTT
>NA|TRBV9|NA|TRBJ2-2|19
CASSVDFWVWRGNTGELFF
TGTGCCAGCAGCGTAGATTTCTGGGTCTGGAGGGGGAACACCGGGGAGCTGTTTTTT
>NA|TRBV29-1|NA|TRBJ1-2|12
CSAVGQNYGYTF
TGCAGCGCCGTGGGGCAGAACTATGGCTACACCTTC
>few|TRBV2|NA|TRBJ2-5|15
CASTLRLGGQETQYF
TGTGCCAGCACTTTGCGACTTGGGGGTCAAGAGACCCAGTACTTC
>NA|TRBV3-1|TRBD1|TRBJ2-5|13
CASSQNRGETQYF
TGTGCCAGCAGCCAAAACAGGGGAGAGACCCAGTACTTC
>many|TRBV7-9|NA|TRBJ2-1|12
CASSLTRYEQFF
TGTGCCAGCAGCTTAACGAGGTATGAGCAGTTCTTC
>few|TRBV20-1|TRBD1|TRBJ1-1|15
CSAPNPGTGGTEAFF
TGCAGTGCTCCCAATCCCGGGACAGGGGGCACTGAAGCTTTCTTT
>NA|TRBV20-1|NA|TRBJ2-6|14
CSAPRGVGANVLTF
TGCAGTGCGCCGAGAGGGGTGGGCGCCAACGTCCTGACTTTC
>NA|TRBV15|TRBD2|TRBJ2-1|16
CATSRDKLAGWETQFF
TGTGCCACCAGCAGAGATAAGCTAGCGGGCTGGGAGACCCAGTTCTTC
>NA|TRBV28|TRBD1|TRBJ2-7|15
CASSPWDRGEYEQYF
TGTGCCAGCAGTCCGTGGGACAGGGGAGAATACGAGCAGTACTTC
>many|TRBV6-6|NA|TRBJ1-1|15
CASSNRARGHTEAFF
TGTGCCAGCAGCAACCGGGCCAGAGGCCACACTGAAGCTTTCTTT